This TCR beta chain emerged from a study of cytomegalovirus exposure and HLA in healthy donors. Germline CDR1 is SNHLY and CDR2 is FYNNEI. The CDR3 runs to 15 residues. The trim removed 7 bases at V and 4 bases at J, leaving 12 bases unmatched. Study results and caveats: The records held CMV serostatus as the only immune exposure information. Follow-up analysis later connected one missense variant in DCLRE1C with trimming of TCR beta V- and J-genes.

Primers for the PCR totalled 60 Vbeta and 13 Jbeta. Generated by immunoSEQ multiplex PCR, the TCRdb table keeps only in-frame clones and is missing some. The table includes about 130,000 clones, 70% to 80% detected once. This clone was seen more than once but under ten times. Its antigen is unknown. The clonotype comes from a man aged 25-45 years in good health and CMV-seronegative. The chain combines TRBV2 with TRBJ1-1; 7 nucleotides align to TRBD1. Material for sequencing was PBMCs. CDR3 sequence reads: CASMSGISGGTEAFF. The CDR3 coding sequence is TGTGCCAGCATGAGTGGGATATCAGGGGGCACTGAAGCTTTCTTT.